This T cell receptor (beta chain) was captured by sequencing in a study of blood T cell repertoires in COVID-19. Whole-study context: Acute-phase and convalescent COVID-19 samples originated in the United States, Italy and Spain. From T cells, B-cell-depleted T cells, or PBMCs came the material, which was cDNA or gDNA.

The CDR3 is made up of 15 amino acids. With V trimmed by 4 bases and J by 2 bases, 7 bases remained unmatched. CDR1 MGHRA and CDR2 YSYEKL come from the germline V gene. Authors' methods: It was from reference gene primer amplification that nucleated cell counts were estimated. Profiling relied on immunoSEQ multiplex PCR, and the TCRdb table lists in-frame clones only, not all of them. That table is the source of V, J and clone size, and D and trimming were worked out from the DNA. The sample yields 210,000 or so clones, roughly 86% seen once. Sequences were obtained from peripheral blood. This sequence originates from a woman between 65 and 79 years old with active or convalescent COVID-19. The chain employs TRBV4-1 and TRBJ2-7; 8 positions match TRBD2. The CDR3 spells CASSRNSGSPYEQYF. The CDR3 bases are TGCGCCAGCAGCCGAAACAGCGGGAGCCCCTACGAGCAGTACTTC.